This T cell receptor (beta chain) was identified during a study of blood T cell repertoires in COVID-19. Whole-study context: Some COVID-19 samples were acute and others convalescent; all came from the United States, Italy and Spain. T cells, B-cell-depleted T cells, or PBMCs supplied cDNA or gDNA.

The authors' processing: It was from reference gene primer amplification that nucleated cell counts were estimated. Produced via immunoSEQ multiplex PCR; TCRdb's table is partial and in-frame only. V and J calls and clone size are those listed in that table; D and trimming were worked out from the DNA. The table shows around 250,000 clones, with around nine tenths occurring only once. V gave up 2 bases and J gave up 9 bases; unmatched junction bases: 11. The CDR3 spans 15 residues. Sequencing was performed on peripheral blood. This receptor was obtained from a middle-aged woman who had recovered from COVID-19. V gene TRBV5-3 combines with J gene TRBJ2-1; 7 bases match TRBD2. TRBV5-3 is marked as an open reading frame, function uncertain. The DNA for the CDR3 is TGTGCCAGAAGCTTCGTCCGGGGAGGGCCGGTTGAGCAGTTCTTC. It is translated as CARSFVRGGPVEQFF.